Sequencing of this T cell receptor (beta chain) was carried out in a study of T cell responses to AZD1222 COVID-19 vaccine. General study findings and limits: The study sampled repertoires only after the peak T cell response. In the spike-specific TCR repertoire, nearly half reportedly target unmutated variant regions. Spike was spanned by vaccine-associated CD4 TCRs, with dominance at 160-218 and 743-854.

About this clone itself: What it recognizes is unknown.

The germline V gene encodes CDR1 LGHNA and CDR2 YNFKEQ. The CDR3 sequence is 13 residues long. V lost 0 bases, J lost 14 bases, and 11 bases lay in between. TCRdb keeps only in-frame clones here, not all; method: immunoSEQ multiplex PCR. This table holds fewer than 100,000 clones, roughly 89% found once. This TCR was sampled from an adult who received the AZD1222 COVID-19 vaccine. The chain carries TRBV4-2 and TRBJ1-6, with no clear D. This material consisted of peripheral blood, taken 28 days after the second AZD1222 dose. The CDR3 nucleotides are TGTGCCAGCAGCCAAGATAGGCCCCCCTCCCTCCACTTT. Its translation is CASSQDRPPSLHF.